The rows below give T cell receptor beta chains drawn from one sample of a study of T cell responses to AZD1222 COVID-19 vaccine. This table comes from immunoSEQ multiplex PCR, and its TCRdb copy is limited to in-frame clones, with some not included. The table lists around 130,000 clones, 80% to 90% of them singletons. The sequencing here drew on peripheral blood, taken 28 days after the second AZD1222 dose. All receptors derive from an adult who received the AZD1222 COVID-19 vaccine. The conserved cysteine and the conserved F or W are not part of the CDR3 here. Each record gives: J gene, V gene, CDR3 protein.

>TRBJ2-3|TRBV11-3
ASSPPGDTQY
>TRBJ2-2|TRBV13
ASSLWQGNTGELF
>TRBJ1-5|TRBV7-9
ASSLSDRENQPQH
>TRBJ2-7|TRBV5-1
ASRPLAGNSYEQY
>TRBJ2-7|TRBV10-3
AISESIAASSYEQY
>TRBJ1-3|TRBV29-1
SVRGGSNSGNTIY
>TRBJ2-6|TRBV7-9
ASSLGVSGQIRYVLT
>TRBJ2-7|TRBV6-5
ASSYSSGTGDYEQY
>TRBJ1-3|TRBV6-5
ASSFGLSGNTIY
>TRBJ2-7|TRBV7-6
ASSALEGSYEQY
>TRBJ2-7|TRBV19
ASSLRGGAREQY
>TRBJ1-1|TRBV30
AWSSTGGNTEAF
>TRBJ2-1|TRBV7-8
ASSFLVTSSGQF
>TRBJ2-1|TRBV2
ASSERPYVVSEQF
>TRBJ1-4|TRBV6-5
ASSYSRGKDEKLF
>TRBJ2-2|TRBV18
ASQYTGELF
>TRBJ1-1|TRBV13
ASSMRDRETEAF
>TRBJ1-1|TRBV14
ASSLLGLNTEAF
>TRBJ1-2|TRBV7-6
ASSFLTNGDGYT
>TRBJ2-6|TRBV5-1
ASSLDKAGANVLT
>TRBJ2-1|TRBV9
ASSVGNLRGNEQF
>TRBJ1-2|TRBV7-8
ASSPNPLYGYT
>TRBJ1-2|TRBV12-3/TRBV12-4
ASSLGTVNT
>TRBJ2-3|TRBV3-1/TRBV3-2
ASSQVIAGNTDTQY
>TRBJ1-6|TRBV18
ASSPQGVSSYNSPLH
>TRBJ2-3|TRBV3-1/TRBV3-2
ASSLRGSIFTDTQY
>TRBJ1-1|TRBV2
ASKSDMNTEAF
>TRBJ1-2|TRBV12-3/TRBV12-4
ASTNDRAHGYT
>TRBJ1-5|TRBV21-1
ASSKRAARGNQPQH
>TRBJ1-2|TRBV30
AWSVRGGGDYGYT
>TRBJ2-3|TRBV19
ASNLQRGDTDTQY
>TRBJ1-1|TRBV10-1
ASSESNTEAF
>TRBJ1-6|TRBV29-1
SVVEGRNSPLH
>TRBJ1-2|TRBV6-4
AKGSNYGYT
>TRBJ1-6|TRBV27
ASGKYGAVNSPLH
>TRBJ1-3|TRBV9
ASSVALGTGNTIY
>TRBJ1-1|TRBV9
ASSVVSGERGKVTEAF
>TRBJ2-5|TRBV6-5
ASALRGKETQY
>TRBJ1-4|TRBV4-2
ASSPIIGGVIEKLF
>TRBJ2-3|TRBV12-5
ASGLWGLARSTDTQY
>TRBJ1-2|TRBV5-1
ASSQRTSHGYT
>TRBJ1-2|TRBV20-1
SASTGQGYT
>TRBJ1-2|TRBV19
ASSIVRGENGYT
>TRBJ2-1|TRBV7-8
ASSLAQHEQF
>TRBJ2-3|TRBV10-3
ATLAGAILSTDTQY
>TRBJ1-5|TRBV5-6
ASSFGTGGDQPQH
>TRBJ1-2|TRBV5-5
ASSLDTGRSYT